This entry is about one T cell receptor (beta chain). The target antigen is unknown. The data belong to a study of CD8 T cells in Susac syndrome. Findings and limits, study-wide: It was acknowledged in the study that the number of individuals who were included in its TCR sequencing and HLA analysis was relatively small.

Random hexamers were used to reverse transcribe an amount of 0.5 to 1 ug RNA. TCRdb called the immunoSEQ multiplex PCR reads again in MiXCR, with one record for every CDR3 protein. The sample lists about 190,000 distinct CDR3 sequences, 95% occurring once. Between the trimmed V and J ends, which lost 3 bases and 1 base, there was a span of 7 bases. The CDR3 consists of 12 residues. Germline CDR1 DFQATT, CDR2 SNEGSKA (reference sequence). This chain joins TRBV20-1 and TRBJ2-7; D uncertain. The receptor comes from a human donor with Susac syndrome. Sequencing was carried out using CD8+ T cells from PBMCs. The CDR3 spells CSASRWSYEQYF. CDR3 coding DNA: TGCAGTGCTAGTAGGTGGTCCTACGAGCAGTACTTC.